This T cell receptor (beta chain) was recorded in a study of blood T cells in healthy people across ages. In this sample, this clonotype turned up many times. With a J-beta primer mix and a sample-barcoded 5' primer, a second PCR ran about 7 to 11 cycles. MiXCR, run by TCRdb on the 5' RACE reads, gives a single entry per CDR3 protein. The sample carries roughly 900,000 distinct CDR3 sequences, under 35% recorded once. J gave up 1 base and V 3 bases, and 7 bases lay outside the gene matches. Germline assignment: CDR1 DFQATT and CDR2 SNEGSKA (reference sequence). The length of the CDR3 is 17 residues. The J gene is TRBJ2-6, the V gene TRBV20-1; 9 bases agree with TRBD1. The sequence was obtained from a woman older than 75 in good health. The material sequenced was blood. Here the CDR3 reads CSARGQGNASGANVLTF. CDR3 in DNA: TGCAGTGCTAGGGGACAGGGAAATGCATCTGGGGCCAACGTCCTGACTTTC.